These 17 T cell receptor beta chains share one sample of origin, sequenced in a study of brain T cells in children with intractable seizures. The protocol was immunoSEQ multiplex PCR, while the TCRdb copy is restricted to in-frame clones and leaves out a portion. The sample carries hundreds of thousands of clones, 93% recorded once. Time point: blood from clinic visit 5 months post-surgery; TSC patient then seizure free. The input for sequencing was peripheral blood, taken less than 6 months after surgery. The source is a boy under two years old with tuberous sclerosis and intractable seizures.

Points on this clone: An end of the junction differs from the germline gene, which may be a read error. This rearrangement joins TRBV2 to TRBJ1-1, with D uncertain. CDR3 length: 9 amino acids. Germline assignment: CDR1 SNHLY and CDR2 FYNNEI. In DNA form, the CDR3 reads TGTGCCAGCAGTGAACTGCCTATCTTT. It is translated as CASSELPIF.

The chain carries TRBV28 and TRBJ2-7; perhaps TRBD2 as D (5 bases). V lost 3 bases to trimming and J lost 7 bases, with 13 bases between them. This CDR3 contains 13 residues. CDR1 MDHEN and CDR2 SYDVKM come from the germline V gene. The DNA for the CDR3 is TGTGCCAGCAGTTTTTATCCCGGCGGGGAGCAGTACTTC. Amino acid sequence: CASSFYPGGEQYF.

This chain joins TRBV7-2 and TRBJ2-3; perhaps TRBD1 as D (5 bases). The CDR3 has 15 residues. Germline CDR1 SGHTA, CDR2 FQGNSA. V dropped 3 bases and J dropped 1 base, with 11 bases sitting between them. Written as DNA, the CDR3 is TGTGCCAGCAGCTTGCTCTTACAGGGCACAGATACGCAGTATTTT. As protein: CASSLLLQGTDTQYF.

The chain recombines TRBV6-4 with TRBJ2-3; D possibly corresponds to TRBD2 (6 bases). The V gene's germline CDR1 is MRHNA and CDR2 SNTAGT. The CDR3 runs to 18 residues. Trimming took off 2 bases at V and 7 bases at J, with 25 bases between the two ends. The DNA for the CDR3 is TGTGCCAGCAGTGACCTTGGGGCTAGCGAGGCCCTTCCCTATACGCAGTATTTT. This codes for CASSDLGASEALPYTQYF.

The gene calls are TRBV2 and TRBJ1-5; D perhaps matches TRBD1 (6 bases). Trimming took 7 bases from V and 5 from J, leaving 18 bases between them. Germline CDR1 is SNHLY and CDR2 is FYNNEI. This CDR3 has 15 residues. In DNA form, the CDR3 reads TGTGCCAGCAAAAGTAGGACAGAGCACTATCAGCCCCAGCATTTT. Its protein is CASKSRTEHYQPQHF.

J is TRBJ1-4 and V is TRBV19, with TRBD1 as a possible D gene (6 bases). V lost 2 bases to trimming and J lost 6 bases, with 10 bases between them. This CDR3 region has 14 residues. Germline loops: CDR1 LNHDA, CDR2 SQIVND (reference sequence). CDR3 in DNA: TGTGCCAGTAGTATATCCAGGGGAGATGAAAAACTGTTTTTT. Its translation is CASSISRGDEKLFF. Variable domain in full (rest from reference TRBV19 and TRBJ1-4): DGGITQSPKYLFRKEGQNVTLSCEQNLNHDAMYWYRQDPGQGLRLIYYSQIVNDFQKGDIAEGYSVSREKKESFPLTVTSAQKNPTAFYLCASSISRGDEKLFFGSGTQLSVL.

V usage is TRBV7-9 and J usage is TRBJ2-5; D assignment may be TRBD1 or TRBD2 (5 bases each). Trimming shortened V by 5 bases and J by 4 bases, and 14 bases separated the two germline ends. There are 14 residues in the CDR3. Germline V gene sequence: CDR1 SEHNR, CDR2 FQNEAQ (reference sequence). The CDR3 region has the DNA TGTGCCAGCAGCCCCCCTCCAGGGAGAGAGACCCAGTACTTC. It codes for CASSPPPGRETQYF.

The gene calls are TRBV11-2 and TRBJ1-3, with D maybe TRBD1 (6 bases). Germline assignment: CDR1 SGHAT and CDR2 FQNNGV. The ends were cut back, 2 bases at V and 0 bases at J, with 20 bases in the middle. The length of the CDR3 is 19 residues. The CDR3, as DNA: TGTGCCAGCAGCTTAAATGCGGGTGGGGGGGCCCACTCTGGAAACACCATATATTTT. Translating gives CASSLNAGGGAHSGNTIYF.

J is TRBJ2-6 and V is TRBV21-1. TRBV21-1 is a recognized pseudogene. The CDR3 has 24 amino acids. CDR3 DNA: TGTGCCAGCAGCAAAGCCCCCGCGGGGGGAGGACCGGGACAGGAGATCTCTGGGGCCAACGTCCTGACTTTC. Its protein is CASSKAPAGGGPGQEISGANVLTF.

The gene calls are TRBV5-4 and TRBJ2-1; D possibly corresponds to TRBD1 (5 bases). V lost 0 bases and J 6 bases, leaving 13 bases between the germline ends. This CDR3 contains 15 residues. The germline gives CDR1 SGHNT, CDR2 YYREEE (reference sequence). CDR3: CASSLGTLSLNEQFF. The CDR3 nucleotides read TGTGCCAGCAGCTTGGGGACACTGTCTCTCAATGAGCAGTTCTTC.

The chain recombines TRBV28 with TRBJ2-7; the D gene is possibly TRBD1 (6 bases). The CDR3 is made up of 14 amino acids. The V end was cut by 4 bases, the J end by 3 bases, with 13 bases between. Looked up from germline, CDR1 is MDHEN and CDR2 is SYDVKM. The CDR3 spells CASSYPGQFYEQYF. The DNA for the CDR3 is TGTGCCAGCAGTTACCCCGGACAGTTCTACGAGCAGTACTTC. The full variable domain, completed using reference TRBV28 and TRBJ2-7, is DVKVTQSSRYLVKRTGEKVFLECVQDMDHENMFWYRQDPGLGLRLIYFSYDVKMKEKGDIPEGYSVSREKKERFSLILESASTNQTSMYLCASSYPGQFYEQYFGPGTRLTVT.

V usage is TRBV7-9 and J usage is TRBJ2-5, with 7 bases matching TRBD2. There are 15 residues in the CDR3. Germline V gene lookup returns CDR1 SEHNR and CDR2 FQNEAQ (reference sequence). The trim removed 5 bases at V and 4 bases at J, leaving 10 bases unmatched. The CDR3 region is CASSTTGGTPETQYF. As DNA, the CDR3 is TGTGCCAGCAGCACGACCGGGGGGACCCCAGAGACCCAGTACTTC.

There are a few counts of this clone. The chain carries TRBV3-1 (or the pseudogene TRBV3-2) and TRBJ1-5; no clear D gene. The V end lost 4 bases, the J end lost 5 bases, and 12 bases lay between the germline ends. This CDR3 region has 14 residues. CDR1 and CDR2 (germline): LGHDT, YNNKEL (reference sequence). The DNA of the CDR3 is TGTGCCAGCAGCCTCAACCGTGGTGATCAGCCCCAGCATTTT. Its translation: CASSLNRGDQPQHF.

The CDR3 coding sequence is TGTGCCTGGAGTGAAAGGGGAGAGACCCAGTACTTC. Its protein is CAWSERGETQYF. The chain employs TRBV30 and TRBJ2-5, with D possibly being TRBD1 (5 bases). V lost 1 base and J lost 4, with 7 bases in between. The CDR3 has 12 amino acids. Germline CDR1 reads GTSNPN; CDR2 reads SVGIG (reference sequence).

The chain couples TRBV6-6 to TRBJ2-7; D not certain. CDR1 and CDR2 (germline): MNHNY, SVGAGI (reference sequence). V dropped 4 bases and J dropped 5 bases, with 9 bases sitting between them. The CDR3 totals 12 residues. The CDR3 protein is CASSSTRNEQYF. For the CDR3, the DNA is TGTGCCAGCAGTTCTACAAGGAACGAGCAGTACTTC.

The chain is built from TRBV7-6 and TRBJ1-6, with D perhaps TRBD1 (6 bases). Trimming shortened V by 3 bases and J by 11 bases, and 11 bases separated the two germline ends. CDR1 is SGHVS and CDR2 is FNYEAQ in the germline V gene. This CDR3 spans 13 amino acids. The CDR3 sequence is CASSFGTPAPLHF. The DNA for the CDR3 is TGTGCCAGCAGCTTCGGGACACCGGCACCCCTCCACTTT. The full variable domain, with the rest looked up from reference TRBV7-6 and TRBJ1-6, is GAGVSQSPRYKVTKRGQDVALRCDPISGHVSLYWYRQALGQGPEFLTYFNYEAQQDKSGLPNDRFSAERPEGSISTLTIQRTEQRDSAMYRCASSFGTPAPLHFGNGTRLTVT.

V and J are TRBV30 and TRBJ2-1; 7 positions agree with TRBD2. V was clipped by 8 bases and J by 7 bases; unmatched bases: 14. This CDR3 spans 14 amino acids. The germline CDR1 and CDR2 sequences are GTSNPN and SVGIG (reference sequence). The CDR3: CALGGTLKENEQFF. The CDR3 DNA follows: TGTGCCCTCGGGGGGACCCTAAAAGAGAATGAGCAGTTCTTC.